This T cell receptor (beta chain) stems from a study of blood T cell repertoires in COVID-19. For the study at large: T cells, B-cell-depleted T cells, or PBMCs provided the cDNA or gDNA that served as material.

In the original analysis: Amplification from reference gene primers served as the basis for estimated nucleated cell counts. The assay was immunoSEQ multiplex PCR, and TCRdb's table has in-frame clones only and misses some. Clonal size and the V and J genes are those of that table, whereas D and trimming came from the DNA. Of 110,000 or so clones in the sample, roughly 84% were seen once. Germline V gives CDR1 MNHEY, CDR2 SMNVEV (reference sequence). This CDR3 contains 13 residues. V lost 3 bases to trimming and J lost 8 bases; unmatched junction nucleotides: 5. The sequencing input was peripheral blood. This TCR was sampled from a man in his forties with acute or convalescent COVID-19. The gene calls are TRBV27 and TRBJ1-1, with 8 bases identical to TRBD1. The CDR3 coding sequence is TGTGCCAGCAGTTTTCGTGGACAGGGCGAAGCTTTCTTT. Its translation is CASSFRGQGEAFF.